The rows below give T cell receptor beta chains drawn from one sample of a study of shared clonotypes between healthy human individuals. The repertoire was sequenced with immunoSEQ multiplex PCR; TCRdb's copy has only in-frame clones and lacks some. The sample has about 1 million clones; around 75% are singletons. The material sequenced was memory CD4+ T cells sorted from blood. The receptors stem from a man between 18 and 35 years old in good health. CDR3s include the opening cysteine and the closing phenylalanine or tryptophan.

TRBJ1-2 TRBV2 CAIAVGPGGYTF
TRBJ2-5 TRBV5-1 CASSRGSGETQYF
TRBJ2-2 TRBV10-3 CATGTSGGMFGELFF
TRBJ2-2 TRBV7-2 CASSLLAAGGPRELFF
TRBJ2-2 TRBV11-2 CASSFPSGWDTGELFF
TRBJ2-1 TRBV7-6 CASSLGTAYNEQFF
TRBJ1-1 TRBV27 CASSPIDAGRFAEAFF
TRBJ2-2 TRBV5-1 CASSLMAGGIPGELFF
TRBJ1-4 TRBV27 CASREPLDEKLFF
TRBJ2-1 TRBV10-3 CAITAGTSSYNEQFF
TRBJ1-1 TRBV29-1 CSVAGATEAFF
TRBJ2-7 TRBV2 CASSRDLSSYEQYF
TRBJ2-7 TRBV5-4 CASSLNGRYYEQYF
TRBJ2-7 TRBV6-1 CAARDFAAYEQYF
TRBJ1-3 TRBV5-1 CASSLGTPLSGNTIYF
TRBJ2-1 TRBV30 CAWKTGPGNEQFF
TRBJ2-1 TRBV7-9 CASSWESGGSSYNEQFF
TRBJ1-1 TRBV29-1 CSVESVYNTEAFF
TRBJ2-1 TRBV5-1 CASMGQGVYNEQFF
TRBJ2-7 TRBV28 CASEPHGGPTYEQYF
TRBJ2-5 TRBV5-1 CASSIQTGEETQYF
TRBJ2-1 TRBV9 CASSVATTSSYNEQFF
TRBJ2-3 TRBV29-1 CSVDQVSRVAGDDLRTDTQYF
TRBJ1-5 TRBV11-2 CASSPTGPNQPQHF
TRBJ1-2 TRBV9 CASSSSSGHNHGYTF
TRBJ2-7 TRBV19 CASSAPPGTGELEQYF
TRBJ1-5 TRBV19 CASSDGGPRRDQPQHF
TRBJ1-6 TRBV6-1 CASSVNSKSSYNSPLHF
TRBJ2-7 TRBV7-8 CASSFRTGVEQYF
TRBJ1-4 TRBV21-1 CASSKVRRNSTSNEKLFF
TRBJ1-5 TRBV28 CATREGAAQPQHF
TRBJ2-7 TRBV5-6 CASSPTGGSYEQYF
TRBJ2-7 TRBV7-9 CASSLSSYEQYF
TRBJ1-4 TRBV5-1 CASTIGTYDEKLFF
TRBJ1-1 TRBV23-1 CASSHPGTGNTEAFF
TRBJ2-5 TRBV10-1 CASSESGLAGFQETQYF
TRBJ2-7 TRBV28 CASSSGPFEQYF
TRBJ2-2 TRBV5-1 CASSLHTNTGELFF
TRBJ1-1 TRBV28 CASRARSGGTEAFF
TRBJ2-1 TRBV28 CASSLRLAGVGLNEQFF
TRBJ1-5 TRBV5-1 CASSPQGPNQPQHF
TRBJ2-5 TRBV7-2 CASSTRDSFQETQYF
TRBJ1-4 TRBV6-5 CASSPEAGSEKLFF
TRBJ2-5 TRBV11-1 CASSFRNAEKTQYF
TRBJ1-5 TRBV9 CASSLFPDSNQPQHF
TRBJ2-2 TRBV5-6 CASSSDRGRVYTGELFF